This TCR beta chain emerged from a study of OX40 agonist ivuxolimab in advanced cancers. Trimming left V 5 bases short and J 1 base short, with 14 bases between. The CDR3 runs to 15 residues. Germline CDR1 reads PRHDT; CDR2 reads FYEKMQ (reference sequence). Concerning this clone: Its antigen is not identified.

Study-level points and caveats: Not determined was the antigen specificity of the expanded peripheral T cells. Low normalized T-cell clonal expansion was also seen in some nonresponders.

Blood sampling took place at baseline, cycle 4 day 1, and cycle 7 day 1. Measured with immunoSEQ multiplex PCR; TCRdb has only the in-frame clones, and not every one. The table has roughly 45,000 clones, around 90% seen once; the top ten hold 5.5% to 8.5%. The specimen was CD4+ or CD8+ T cells sorted from blood, collected in a trial of the OX40 agonist ivuxolimab. This clonotype originated in an adult with an advanced solid tumor such as melanoma, head and neck, liver or kidney cancer. The chain is built from TRBV13 and TRBJ1-1, with D unclear. As DNA, the CDR3 is TGTGCCAGCAGCCAGCAGGACGGCGAGAACACTGAAGCTTTCTTT. This translates into CASSQQDGENTEAFF.